This T cell receptor (beta chain) came from a study of blood T cell repertoires in COVID-19. Looking at the study overall: The analysed material was cDNA or gDNA that came from T cells, B-cell-depleted T cells, or PBMCs.

The germline V gene has CDR1 LNHNV and CDR2 YYDKDF (reference sequence). The CDR3 spans 16 residues. J lost 2 bases, V lost 5 bases, and 7 bases had no gene match. In the authors' methods: Amplification of reference gene primers provided the estimated nucleated cell counts. TCRdb's copy holds only in-frame clones and misses some; the assay was immunoSEQ multiplex PCR. V, J and clone size are those of that table, while D and trimming were read from the DNA. The table lists about 32,000 clones, roughly 87% of them singletons, with 1.5% to 2% in the top ten. The chain combines TRBV15 with TRBJ1-4; TRBD1 aligns across 8 bases. The sample taken for sequencing was peripheral blood. This clonotype was obtained from a man aged 50-59 years with active or convalescent COVID-19. CDR3 sequence (DNA): TGTGCCACCAGCGCGGGACAGGCAATCACTAATGAAAAACTGTTTTTT. Amino acid sequence: CATSAGQAITNEKLFF.